This T cell receptor (beta chain) derives from a study of blood T cell repertoires in COVID-19. Study processing details: Using reference gene primer amplification, nucleated cell counts were estimated. This table comes from immunoSEQ multiplex PCR, and its TCRdb copy is limited to in-frame clones, with some not included. That table supplies the V and J calls and clone size; D and trimming were determined from the DNA. The table includes tens of thousands of clones, approximately 70% detected once. CDR3 length equals 16 residues. The germline V gene encodes CDR1 SEHNR and CDR2 FQNEAQ (reference sequence). V lost 4 bases and J lost 0; bases outside the gene matches: 3.

The sequencing sample was made of peripheral blood. The chain recombines TRBV7-9 with TRBJ2-3; 11 bases are shared with TRBD2. This sequence was found in an older man with acute or convalescent COVID-19. The CDR3: CASSSGLAGSTDTQYF. CDR3 DNA: TGTGCCAGCAGCTCTGGACTAGCGGGTAGCACAGATACGCAGTATTTT.